The 7 T cell receptor beta chains in this list originate from one sample, sequenced in a study of blood T cell repertoires in COVID-19. Sequencing was performed with immunoSEQ multiplex PCR; in TCRdb, only in-frame clones are kept and a portion is missing. This table has about 260,000 clones, around 87% appearing once. Sequences were obtained from peripheral blood. The receptor source for this set is a woman aged 55 to 70 with COVID-19, enrolled during active disease.

The chain is built from TRBV4-1 and TRBJ2-7; TRBD2 matches at 9 bases. J gave up 2 bases and V 0 bases, and 5 bases lay outside the gene matches. This CDR3 contains 16 residues. Germline V gene data show CDR1 as MGHRA and CDR2 as YSYEKL. The CDR3 sequence is CASSQEASGATYEQYF. The CDR3 DNA is TGCGCCAGCAGCCAAGAGGCTAGCGGGGCGACCTACGAGCAGTACTTC.

The gene calls are TRBV18 and TRBJ2-3, with D hard to call. CDR3 length: 16 residues. Trimming cost V 1 base and J 0 bases, with 11 bases left between them. Germline CDR1 and CDR2: KGHSH and LQKENI. Here the CDR3 reads CASSPQAIPSTDTQYF. The CDR3 DNA follows: TGTGCCAGCTCACCACAAGCAATCCCCAGCACAGATACGCAGTATTTT.

This clone has a handful of counts. DNA for the CDR3: TGTGCCAGCAGTGAATACGGGGGGCGGAACTATGGCTACACCTTC. It is translated as CASSEYGGRNYGYTF. This sequence joins TRBV2 and TRBJ1-2, with D perhaps TRBD1 (6 bases). V lost 2 bases and J 2 bases, leaving 12 bases between the germline ends. Germline CDR1 reads SNHLY; CDR2 reads FYNNEI. This CDR3 contains 15 residues.

The rearrangement links TRBV10-2 to TRBJ2-5; weak D call: TRBD1 (5 bases). This CDR3 comprises 14 residues. V was cut by 7 bases and J by 2 bases, with 14 bases left in between. Germline assignment: CDR1 WSHSY and CDR2 SAAADI. As DNA, the CDR3 is TGCGCCAGCAACAGGAACACCGCACAAGAGACCCAGTACTTC. Protein sequence: CASNRNTAQETQYF.

This clone turned up a few times. The chain has TRBV11-2 and TRBJ1-1, with D hard to call. V lost 10 bases and J 4 bases, leaving 13 bases between the germline ends. The germline V gene has CDR1 SGHAT and CDR2 FQNNGV. CDR3 length: 12 residues. The CDR3, as DNA: TGTGCCATAATACCGGGAGGCACTGAAGCTTTCTTT. Protein sequence: CAIIPGGTEAFF.

The chain carries TRBV4-2 and TRBJ1-1; 9 bases match TRBD1. Germline V CDR1 and CDR2: LGHNA, YNFKEQ. Germline trimming cut 4 bases from V and 1 base from J; bases unmatched to any gene: 10. The CDR3 has 17 amino acids. The CDR3 coding sequence is TGTGCCAGCAGCCCACGGACAGGGGTGGCCCAGAACACTGAAGCTTTCTTT. Its translation is CASSPRTGVAQNTEAFF.

The CDR3 DNA sequence: TGTGCCAGCAGCCTGGGTGCTAGGACATACCAAGAGACCCAGTACTTC. Translation gives CASSLGARTYQETQYF. J is TRBJ2-5 and V is TRBV5-6; D perhaps matches TRBD1 (5 bases). The CDR3 has 16 residues. The germline V gene has CDR1 SGHDT and CDR2 YYEEEE. The V gene lost 4 bases and the J gene lost 0 bases, with 16 bases spanning the gap.